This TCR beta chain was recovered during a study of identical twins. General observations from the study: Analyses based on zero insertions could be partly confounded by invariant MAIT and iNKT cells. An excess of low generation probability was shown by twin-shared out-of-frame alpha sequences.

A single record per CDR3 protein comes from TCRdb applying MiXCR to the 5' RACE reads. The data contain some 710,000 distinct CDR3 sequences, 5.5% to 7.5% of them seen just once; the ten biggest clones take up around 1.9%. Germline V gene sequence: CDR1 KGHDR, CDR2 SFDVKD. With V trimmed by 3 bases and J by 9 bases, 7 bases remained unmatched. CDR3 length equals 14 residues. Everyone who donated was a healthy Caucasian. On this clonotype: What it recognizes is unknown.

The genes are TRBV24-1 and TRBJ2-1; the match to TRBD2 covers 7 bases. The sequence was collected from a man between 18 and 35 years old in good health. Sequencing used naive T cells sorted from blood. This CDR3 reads CATSDGAGVLEQFF. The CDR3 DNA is TGTGCCACCAGTGATGGGGCGGGAGTGCTTGAGCAGTTCTTC.